These 27 T cell receptor beta chains share one sample of origin, sequenced in a study of TIL therapy for anti-PD-1-resistant metastatic lung cancer. This was the immunoSEQ v3 assay. The repertoire was sequenced with immunoSEQ multiplex PCR; TCRdb's copy has only in-frame clones and lacks some. The table includes tens of thousands of clones, roughly 85% detected once. Time point here: pre-treatment sample, taken before nivolumab and TIL therapy. The sequencing here drew on blood, taken at baseline. These receptors came from a woman aged 30 to 85 with non-small cell lung cancer.

The J gene is TRBJ2-4, the V gene TRBV21-1. TRBV21-1 is a documented pseudogene. This CDR3 has 16 residues. The CDR3 protein is CASSPLARGAGNIQYF. CDR3 bases: TGTGCCAGCAGCCCCCTAGCTAGGGGTGCGGGAAACATTCAGTACTTC.

The CDR3 sequence is CASSPAPLTEAFF. The CDR3 nucleotides are TGTGCCAGCAGCCCCGCACCTTTGACTGAAGCTTTCTTT. The chain has TRBV7-2 and TRBJ1-1; D not resolved. CDR3 length: 13 residues. V was pared by 5 bases and J by 5 bases, with 12 bases between. Germline V CDR1 and CDR2: SGHTA, FQGNSA.

V gene TRBV28 combines with J gene TRBJ2-7; no definite D call. The germline gives CDR1 MDHEN, CDR2 SYDVKM. Trimming cost V 2 bases and J 6 bases, with 8 bases left between them. This CDR3 is 12 amino acids long. Here the CDR3 reads CASSLGPIEQYF. CDR3 in DNA: TGTGCCAGCAGTTTAGGACCGATCGAGCAGTACTTC. Looking up the rest from reference TRBV28 and TRBJ2-7 gives the full variable domain: DVKVTQSSRYLVKRTGEKVFLECVQDMDHENMFWYRQDPGLGLRLIYFSYDVKMKEKGDIPEGYSVSREKKERFSLILESASTNQTSMYLCASSLGPIEQYFGPGTRLTVT.

The sample holds one count of this clone. The chain has TRBV4-1 and TRBJ2-1, with no clear D. Trimming cost V 7 bases and J 0 bases, with 16 bases left between them. Germline CDR1 MGHRA, CDR2 YSYEKL. This CDR3 is 16 amino acids long. The CDR3: CASTPLGIRSYNEQFF. CDR3 bases: TGCGCCAGCACTCCGTTGGGGATCCGCTCCTACAATGAGCAGTTCTTC.

This sequence joins TRBV27 and TRBJ1-5; 9 nucleotides agree with TRBD1. V was clipped by 6 bases and J by 0 bases; unmatched bases: 6. CDR3 length: 16 amino acids. Germline V CDR1 and CDR2: MNHEY, SMNVEV (reference sequence). CDR3 DNA sequence: TGTGCCAGCAGACCGGGACAGGGATATAGCAATCAGCCCCAGCATTTT. Amino acid sequence: CASRPGQGYSNQPQHF.

The chain employs TRBV7-9 and TRBJ1-2; D is unresolved. The CDR3 spans 15 residues. The germline V gene encodes CDR1 SEHNR and CDR2 FQNEAQ (reference sequence). V shed 4 bases and J shed 2 bases, with 14 bases lying between them. DNA for the CDR3: TGTGCCAGCAGCTCCCCCCGGGGAGGGAACTATGGCTACACCTTC. This encodes CASSSPRGGNYGYTF.

The chain joins TRBV6-1 to TRBJ1-5, with D perhaps matching TRBD1 (6 bases). The germline V gene encodes CDR1 MNHNS and CDR2 SASEGT. There are 15 residues in the CDR3. V shed 9 bases and J shed 2 bases, with 17 bases lying between them. The CDR3: CASRTVPRGNQPQHF. DNA of the CDR3: TGTGCCAGTAGGACAGTCCCACGGGGCAATCAGCCCCAGCATTTT.

The chain links TRBV5-6 to TRBJ2-3, with TRBD2 matching 7 bases. Germline V gives CDR1 SGHDT, CDR2 YYEEEE. This CDR3 contains 13 residues. J was trimmed by 6 bases and V by 4 bases; bases with no gene match: 5. The CDR3 sequence is CASSSGTPDTQYF. The DNA of the CDR3 is TGTGCCAGCAGCAGCGGGACTCCGGATACGCAGTATTTT. The full variable domain, in which reference TRBV5-6 and TRBJ2-3 provide the parts outside the CDR3, is DAGVTQSPTHLIKTRGQQVTLRCSPKSGHDTVSWYQQALGQGPQFIFQYYEEEERQRGNFPDRFSGHQFPNYSSELNVNALLLGDSALYLCASSSGTPDTQYFGPGTRLTVL.

V usage is TRBV11-2 and J usage is TRBJ2-5; weak D call: TRBD1 (6 bases). The J call could be wrong; TRBJ2-7 is a better fit for the DNA end. Germline loops: CDR1 SGHAT, CDR2 FQNNGV. The CDR3 runs to 15 residues. DNA for the CDR3: TGTGCCAGCAGCGCTGTTGGGGACAACCTCTACGAGCAGTACTTC. Translation: CASSAVGDNLYEQYF.

The rearrangement joins TRBV28 to TRBJ2-1; 11 positions agree with TRBD2. This CDR3 region has 18 residues. Germline CDR1 is MDHEN and CDR2 is SYDVKM. V was clipped by 4 bases and J by 10 bases; unmatched bases: 18. In DNA, the CDR3 is TGTGCCAGCAGTTCCTCCGGGACTAGCGGACTCAGAAGGGACGAGCAGTTCTTC. Its translation: CASSSSGTSGLRRDEQFF.

Here the CDR3 DNA reads TGTGCCAGTAGTATGGGGCAGGGCAATGAGCAGTTCTTC. As protein: CASSMGQGNEQFF. This rearrangement joins TRBV19 to TRBJ2-1; D might be TRBD1 (5 bases). Between the trimmed V and J ends, which lost 3 bases and 6 bases, there was a span of 9 bases. This CDR3 comprises 13 residues. The V gene's germline CDR1 is LNHDA and CDR2 SQIVND (reference sequence). Supplemented by reference TRBV19 and TRBJ2-1, the full variable domain reads DGGITQSPKYLFRKEGQNVTLSCEQNLNHDAMYWYRQDPGQGLRLIYYSQIVNDFQKGDIAEGYSVSREKKESFPLTVTSAQKNPTAFYLCASSMGQGNEQFFGPGTRLTVL.

The V gene is TRBV5-6, the J gene TRBJ1-2; no reliable D call. This CDR3 region has 17 residues. Germline V lookup: CDR1 SGHDT, CDR2 YYEEEE. The V and J ends lost 4 bases and 6 bases respectively, with 25 bases between them. The CDR3 region is CASSLLGQRGVWDGYTF. The CDR3 region has the DNA TGTGCCAGCAGCCTGCTAGGGCAGCGAGGAGTTTGGGATGGCTACACCTTC. The variable domain in full, with the rest retrieved from reference TRBV5-6 and TRBJ1-2, is DAGVTQSPTHLIKTRGQQVTLRCSPKSGHDTVSWYQQALGQGPQFIFQYYEEEERQRGNFPDRFSGHQFPNYSSELNVNALLLGDSALYLCASSLLGQRGVWDGYTFGSGTRLTVV.

The chain couples TRBV6-5 to TRBJ1-1; no firm D call. The CDR3 totals 15 residues. Germline values: CDR1 MNHEY, CDR2 SVGAGI. Trimming pared 5 bases from V and 6 bases from J, leaving 19 bases between. CDR3 nucleotides: TGTGCCAGCAGTCATCGTGGGGTTAGGAGCCCTGAAGCTTTCTTT. This encodes CASSHRGVRSPEAFF.

V and J are TRBV5-6 and TRBJ2-3; 8 nucleotides line up with TRBD2. The CDR3 consists of 15 residues. V gave up 4 bases and J gave up 4 bases; unmatched junction bases: 8. Germline V gene data show CDR1 as SGHDT and CDR2 as YYEEEE. The CDR3 DNA sequence: TGTGCCAGCAGCCCACTAGGACTAGCTTCAGATACGCAGTATTTT. Residues: CASSPLGLASDTQYF. The full variable domain, completed using reference TRBV5-6 and TRBJ2-3, is DAGVTQSPTHLIKTRGQQVTLRCSPKSGHDTVSWYQQALGQGPQFIFQYYEEEERQRGNFPDRFSGHQFPNYSSELNVNALLLGDSALYLCASSPLGLASDTQYFGPGTRLTVL.

This clone was observed a handful of times. The chain couples TRBV2 to TRBJ1-5; D uncertain. The V gene's germline CDR1 is SNHLY and CDR2 FYNNEI. The CDR3 sequence is 12 residues long. V dropped 4 bases and J dropped 4 bases, with 5 bases sitting between them. The CDR3 spells CASSAVNQPQHF. In DNA, the CDR3 is TGTGCCAGCAGTGCGGTGAATCAGCCCCAGCATTTT. The full variable domain, completed using reference TRBV2 and TRBJ1-5, is EPEVTQTPSHQVTQMGQEVILRCVPISNHLYFYWYRQILGQKVEFLVSFYNNEISEKSEIFDDQFSVERPDGSNFTLKIRSTKLEDSAMYFCASSAVNQPQHFGDGTRLSIL.

J is TRBJ2-7 and V is TRBV9; 10 bases match TRBD1. The V and J ends lost 4 bases and 7 bases, in that order; junction bases with no gene match: 20. Germline assignment: CDR1 SGDLS and CDR2 YYNGEE. The CDR3 covers 18 residues. The CDR3 loop reads CASSPAGSGQGPALEQYF. CDR3 nucleotides: TGTGCCAGCAGCCCAGCGGGTTCGGGACAGGGGCCTGCCCTGGAGCAGTACTTC. The variable domain in full, completed from reference TRBV9 and TRBJ2-7, reads DSGVTQTPKHLITATGQRVTLRCSPRSGDLSVYWYQQSLDQGLQFLIQYYNGEERAKGNILERFSAQQFPDLHSELNLSSLELGDSALYFCASSPAGSGQGPALEQYFGPGTRLTVT.

The chain employs TRBV5-8 and TRBJ1-1, with D tentatively TRBD1 (5 bases). Trimming stripped 4 bases from V and 3 bases from J, with 7 bases between. The CDR3 loop spans 12 amino acids. Germline lookup yields CDR1 SGHTS and CDR2 YDEGEE. The CDR3 region is CASSIRDTEAFF. CDR3 in DNA: TGTGCCAGCAGCATCAGGGACACTGAAGCTTTCTTT.

This CDR3 reads CASSIDPGTGNNYGYTF. Written as DNA, the CDR3 is TGTGCCAGTAGTATAGATCCGGGGACAGGAAATAACTATGGCTACACCTTC. The chain employs TRBV19 and TRBJ1-2; 8 positions match TRBD1. This CDR3 is 17 amino acids long. In germline, CDR1 is LNHDA, CDR2 SQIVND (reference sequence). Trimming cost V 0 bases and J 1 base; bases outside gene matches: 7.

This clone has only a few counts. The chain links TRBV9 to TRBJ2-1; 10 nucleotides align to TRBD1. V dropped 4 bases and J dropped 8; count of bases not matched to a gene: 9. Germline V lookup: CDR1 SGDLS, CDR2 YYNGEE. CDR3 size: 15 residues. The CDR3: CASSNAGTGAYEQFF. The CDR3 coding sequence is TGTGCCAGCAGCAATGCAGGGACAGGGGCTTATGAGCAGTTCTTC.

V and J are TRBV7-6 and TRBJ1-1; D possibly corresponds to TRBD1 (5 bases). The germline V and J ends were trimmed by 2 bases and 2 bases, with 9 bases remaining between them. There are 14 residues in the CDR3. CDR1 and CDR2 from the germline V gene are SGHVS and FNYEAQ. CDR3 sequence reads: CASSLSRVNTEAFF. In DNA, the CDR3 is TGTGCCAGCAGCTTAAGCAGGGTTAACACTGAAGCTTTCTTT. The full variable domain, completed using reference TRBV7-6 and TRBJ1-1, is GAGVSQSPRYKVTKRGQDVALRCDPISGHVSLYWYRQALGQGPEFLTYFNYEAQQDKSGLPNDRFSAERPEGSISTLTIQRTEQRDSAMYRCASSLSRVNTEAFFGQGTRLTVV.

J is TRBJ2-7 and V is TRBV14, with 7 bases lining up with TRBD2. V lost 7 bases and J lost 4; bases outside the gene matches: 7. The V gene's germline CDR1 is SGHDN and CDR2 FVKESK. The CDR3 extends over 13 amino acids. This chain's CDR3 is CASTAGVGYEQYF. CDR3 sequence (DNA): TGTGCCAGCACGGCGGGAGTAGGATACGAGCAGTACTTC.

The J gene is TRBJ2-1, the V gene TRBV6-4; 15 positions match TRBD2. CDR1 MRHNA and CDR2 SNTAGT come from the germline V gene. The CDR3 is 20 residues long. Trimming at V came to 4 bases and at J to 7 bases, leaving 17 bases not matched to a gene. DNA for the CDR3: TGTGCCAGCAGTGCTAATCCGGGACTAGCGGGAGGAATTAGCGGGAATGAGCAGTTCTTC. Protein sequence: CASSANPGLAGGISGNEQFF.

The chain links TRBV6-5 to TRBJ2-7, with TRBD1 identical over 9 bases. V was clipped by 7 bases and J by 5 bases; unmatched bases: 6. The CDR3 has 13 residues. The germline gives CDR1 MNHEY, CDR2 SVGAGI. The CDR3 reads CASKHRGRDEQYF. CDR3 nucleotide sequence: TGTGCCAGCAAACACAGGGGGCGCGACGAGCAGTACTTC.

The gene calls are TRBV10-2 and TRBJ1-2; D possibly corresponds to TRBD1 (5 bases). The CDR3 has 14 amino acids. CDR1 and CDR2 (germline): WSHSY, SAAADI. The V and J ends lost 3 bases and 3 bases respectively, with 11 bases between them. The CDR3 region has the DNA TGCGCCAGCAGTGACCCCGGGGGGGACTATGGCTACACCTTC. This sequence encodes CASSDPGGDYGYTF.

V and J are TRBV5-1 and TRBJ1-2; 7 bases map to TRBD1. Germline trimming cut 4 bases from V and 6 bases from J; bases unmatched to any gene: 12. CDR1 SGHRS and CDR2 YFSETQ come from the germline V gene. The CDR3 covers 15 residues. The DNA of the CDR3 is TGCGCCAGCAGCCAACCAACGACAGGGATAGATGGCTACACCTTC. It codes for CASSQPTTGIDGYTF.

The rearrangement joins TRBV5-1 to TRBJ2-1; D is perhaps TRBD1 or TRBD2 (5 bases each). Trimming took 1 base from V and 5 from J, leaving 19 bases between them. The CDR3 totals 17 residues. From germline, CDR1 is SGHRS and CDR2 YFSETQ. CDR3 region: CASSLLAHQGNNNEQFF. The CDR3, as DNA: TGCGCCAGCAGCTTGCTAGCCCACCAGGGAAACAACAATGAGCAGTTCTTC.

The chain carries TRBV19 and TRBJ2-7, with 7 bases lining up with TRBD1. The length of the CDR3 is 13 residues. The V segment lost 5 bases and the J segment 6 bases; nucleotides outside the gene matches: 7. The germline CDR1 and CDR2 sequences are LNHDA and SQIVND (reference sequence). Here the CDR3 DNA reads TGTGCCAGTAGTCCCTGGACAGGTTCCGAGCAGTACTTC. Translation gives CASSPWTGSEQYF.